This entry is about one T cell receptor beta chain. Its antigen is undetermined. The CDR3 is 15 amino acids. V dropped 4 bases and J dropped 4; count of bases not matched to a gene: 7. Germline V CDR1 and CDR2: SGHRS, YFSETQ. These data belong to a study of beta chain features in type 1 diabetes. Whole-study results and caveats: Fewer junction insertions and more nucleotide deletions appeared in type 1 diabetes patients. For Type 1 diabetes patients, all four CD4+ subsets carried TCRB CDR3s that were moderately but significantly shorter.

The investigators reverse transcribed all of the isolated RNA, so they sequenced expressed TCRB transcripts. Clones were read by immunoSEQ multiplex PCR, and TCRdb kept only the in-frame ones, dropping some. The sample lists tens of thousands of clones, about 48% occurring once. What was sequenced was central memory CD4+ T cells from blood. The chain links TRBV5-1 to TRBJ2-3; 9 nucleotides match TRBD1. The TCR comes from a man between 25 and 39 years old with type 1 diabetes. CDR3 coding DNA: TGCGCCAGCAGCCCGGACAGGGGTAACGCAGATACGCAGTATTTT. Translated, it gives CASSPDRGNADTQYF.